This TCR beta chain emerged from a study of blood T cell repertoires in COVID-19. Looking at the study overall: T cells, B-cell-depleted T cells, or PBMCs supplied cDNA or gDNA.

The CDR3 covers 15 residues. Trimming removed 0 bases from V and 2 bases from J, with 7 bases in between. CDR1 ENHRY and CDR2 SYGVKD come from the germline V gene. Data came from immunoSEQ multiplex PCR; TCRdb stores just in-frame clones and leaves some out. The data contain about 25,000 clones, around 85% of them seen just once; the ten biggest clones take up roughly three fifths. What was sequenced was peripheral blood. The sequence derives from a woman of 80 years or more with acute or convalescent COVID-19. The V and J genes are TRBV10-3 and TRBJ1-4, with no clear D. In DNA, the CDR3 is TGTGCCATCAGTGAGTCGAAACAGACTAATGAAAAACTGTTTTTT. This translates into CAISESKQTNEKLFF.